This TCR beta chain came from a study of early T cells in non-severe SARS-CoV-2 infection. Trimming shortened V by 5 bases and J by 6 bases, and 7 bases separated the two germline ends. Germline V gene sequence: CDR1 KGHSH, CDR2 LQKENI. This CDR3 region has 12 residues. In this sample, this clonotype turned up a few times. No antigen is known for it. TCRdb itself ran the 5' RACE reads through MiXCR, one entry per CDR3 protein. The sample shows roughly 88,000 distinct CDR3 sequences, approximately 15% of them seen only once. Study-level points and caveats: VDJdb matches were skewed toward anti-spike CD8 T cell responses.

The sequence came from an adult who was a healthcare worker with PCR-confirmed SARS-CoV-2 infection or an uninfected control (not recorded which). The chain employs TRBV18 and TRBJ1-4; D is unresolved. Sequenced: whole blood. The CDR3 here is CASSFGDEKLFF. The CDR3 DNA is TGTGCCAGCTCATTCGGGGATGAAAAACTGTTTTTT.